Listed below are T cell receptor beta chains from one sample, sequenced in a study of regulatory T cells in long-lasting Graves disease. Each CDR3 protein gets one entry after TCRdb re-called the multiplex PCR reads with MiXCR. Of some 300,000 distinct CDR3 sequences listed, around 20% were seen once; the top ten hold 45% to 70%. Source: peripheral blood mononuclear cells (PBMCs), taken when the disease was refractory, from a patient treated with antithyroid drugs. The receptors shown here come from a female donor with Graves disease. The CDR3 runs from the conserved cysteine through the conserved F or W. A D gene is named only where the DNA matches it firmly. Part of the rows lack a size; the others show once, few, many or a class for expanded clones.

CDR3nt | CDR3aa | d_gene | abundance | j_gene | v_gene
TGCAGCGTTGAACCCCAGGGAAACACTGAAGCTTTCTTT | CSVEPQGNTEAFF | - | few | TRBJ1-1 | TRBV29-1
TGCAGTGCCCACCACCCCCCCTCCTACACAGATACGCAGTATTTT | CSAHHPPSYTDTQYF | - | - | TRBJ2-3 | TRBV20-1
TGTGCCAGCAGCCATCTGGGGGTAAAGAACTATGGCTACACCTTC | CASSHLGVKNYGYTF | - | many | TRBJ1-2 | TRBV3-1
TGTGCCATCAGTGAGTCGACAGGGAGCACTGAAGCTTTCTTT | CAISESTGSTEAFF | TRBD1 | - | TRBJ1-1 | TRBV10-3
TGTGCCAGCAGCGTGTTTTCCGGGACAGGGATCGAGCAGTACTTC | CASSVFSGTGIEQYF | TRBD1 | many | TRBJ2-7 | TRBV11-2
TGTGCCAGCAGCCAAGACTACTCCTACGAGCAGTACTTC | CASSQDYSYEQYF | - | - | TRBJ2-7 | TRBV4-2
TGTGCCAGCAGTCCTGGGACTAGCGGGGCCCAGTACTTC | CASSPGTSGAQYF | TRBD2 | many | TRBJ2-5 | TRBV12-3/TRBV12-4
TGTGCCAGCAGCTTTTCTTCGCTAGATACGCAGTATTTT | CASSFSSLDTQYF | - | few | TRBJ2-3 | TRBV11-2
TGTGCCAGCAGCTTGGAGGTTTTGATCGGTCAGCCCCAGCATTTT | CASSLEVLIGQPQHF | - | many | TRBJ1-5 | TRBV7-2
TGCAGTGCTAGTCGGGCTAGCCAAACCGGGGAGCTGTTTTTT | CSASRASQTGELFF | - | few | TRBJ2-2 | TRBV20-1
TGTGCCAGCAGCCTGAGATTGGGGGCAGGGACCGGGGAGCTGTTTTTT | CASSLRLGAGTGELFF | - | few | TRBJ2-2 | TRBV28
TGTGCCAGCATGGATCCCTTCACAGATACGCAGTATTTT | CASMDPFTDTQYF | - | - | TRBJ2-3 | TRBV6-2/TRBV6-3
TGTGCCAGCAGTTTATCCCCCGGCGGGAGGGGACCCGGGGAGCTGTTTTTT | CASSLSPGGRGPGELFF | TRBD2 | few | TRBJ2-2 | TRBV28
TGTGCCAGCAGCACCTTGAGGGACAGACCTAACTATGGCTACACCTTC | CASSTLRDRPNYGYTF | TRBD1 | - | TRBJ1-2 | TRBV7-9
TGTGCCAGCAGCCCGCTAGCGGGAGGGCCGACCTACGAGCAGTACTTC | CASSPLAGGPTYEQYF | TRBD2 | - | TRBJ2-7 | TRBV14
TGCAGTGCTAGATCCCTAGCAGGCGGACTATTCGATACGCAGTATTTT | CSARSLAGGLFDTQYF | - | few | TRBJ2-3 | TRBV20-1
TGTGCCAGCAGTGACTGGGATACCTACGAGCAGTACTTC | CASSDWDTYEQYF | - | many | TRBJ2-7 | TRBV6-1
TGTGCCAGCAGTGAAGCGCGGTTAACCCACGAGCAGTACTTC | CASSEARLTHEQYF | - | many | TRBJ2-7 | TRBV2
TGCAGTGGTGCTCGGGGGGCCTCCTACGAGCAGTACTTC | CSGARGASYEQYF | - | - | TRBJ2-7 | TRBV20-1
TGTGCCAGCAGTTCTAGCGCTGAGCAGTTCTTC | CASSSSAEQFF | - | few | TRBJ2-1 | TRBV28
TGCGCCAGCAGCCACATTGTGTCTAGCCGGCACATTCAGTACTTC | CASSHIVSSRHIQYF | - | - | TRBJ2-4 | TRBV4-3
TGTGCCATCAGCGATGGGCGAGACAGGGGAGCTGGGGCCAACGTCCTGACTTTC | CAISDGRDRGAGANVLTF | TRBD1 | - | TRBJ2-6 | TRBV10-3
TGTGCCAGCAGCCCAACCCACCGGATCAGTCCTAATCAGCCCCAGCATTTT | CASSPTHRISPNQPQHF | - | many | TRBJ1-5 | TRBV11-3
TGTGCCAGCAGCTTGGGCCTGAGGGACAGCCAAGAGACCCAGTACTTC | CASSLGLRDSQETQYF | TRBD1 | - | TRBJ2-5 | TRBV5-5
TGCGCCAGCAGCATTGGGACCTCGAACACTGAAGCTTTCTTT | CASSIGTSNTEAFF | - | few | TRBJ1-1 | TRBV5-1
TGTGCCAGCAGTTTATGGGACCTTCATAGCAATCAGCCCCAGCATTTT | CASSLWDLHSNQPQHF | - | many | TRBJ1-5 | TRBV28
TGTGCCAGCAGTTCTACTAGAATGGAGACCCAGTACTTC | CASSSTRMETQYF | - | few | TRBJ2-5 | TRBV12-3/TRBV12-4
TGTGCCACCAGTGACCCGGGACGAGGTGTTAATTCACCCCTCCACTTT | CATSDPGRGVNSPLHF | - | many | TRBJ1-6 | TRBV24-1
TGCGCCAGCAGCCAACGTTCGACTAGCGCCACCGGGGAGCTGTTTTTT | CASSQRSTSATGELFF | TRBD2 | - | TRBJ2-2 | TRBV4-3
TGTGCCAGTAGCCCTCCGGGTATCATGGGACTAGCGGGAGCTCGCTCCTACGAGCAGTACTTC | CASSPPGIMGLAGARSYEQYF | TRBD2 | - | TRBJ2-7 | TRBV19
TGCAGTGCTAGTCCCCTACTAGCGGCGGGACAAGAGACCCAGTACTTC | CSASPLLAAGQETQYF | TRBD2 | few | TRBJ2-5 | TRBV20-1
TGTGCCAGCAGCCCCTGGGGGGGGTACAATGAGCAGTTCTTC | CASSPWGGYNEQFF | TRBD2 | few | TRBJ2-1 | TRBV11-3
TGTGCCAGCAGTTTAGGGGCGAGCAATCAGCCCCAGCATTTT | CASSLGASNQPQHF | - | many | TRBJ1-5 | TRBV27
TGTGCCAGCAGCCCGCAGGCAGGGCCGAATGAAAAACTGTTTTTT | CASSPQAGPNEKLFF | - | many | TRBJ1-4 | TRBV7-2
TGTGCCAGCAGTTTCTCCCCGGGAAGAAATGACGAGCAGTACTTC | CASSFSPGRNDEQYF | - | - | TRBJ2-7 | TRBV28
TGTGCCAGCAGCCCAGCGGTCCCAACAGATACGCAGTATTTT | CASSPAVPTDTQYF | - | - | TRBJ2-3 | TRBV3-1
TGTGCCAGCAGTTACGGGAAGACCCAGTACTTC | CASSYGKTQYF | - | few | TRBJ2-5 | TRBV6-5
TGTGCCAGCAGCTTTGGGGCAGGGGAAGGCGGGGAGCTGTTTTTT | CASSFGAGEGGELFF | - | many | TRBJ2-2 | TRBV11-3
TGTGCCAGCAGCTTAGGAGCCGCCTATGGCTACACCTTC | CASSLGAAYGYTF | - | - | TRBJ1-2 | TRBV7-9
TGTGCCTGGAGTTTACAGGGGAACACTGAAGCTTTCTTT | CAWSLQGNTEAFF | - | many | TRBJ1-1 | TRBV30
TGCAGCGTAATCTTGTGGGACAGAGAGACCCAGTACTTC | CSVILWDRETQYF | TRBD1 | - | TRBJ2-5 | TRBV29-1
TGCAGCGTTAACACCTGGGAGGAGCCCAGGAACATTCAGTACTTC | CSVNTWEEPRNIQYF | - | few | TRBJ2-4 | TRBV29-1
TGTGCCAGCAGGGCAGGTTTGTTCTACGAGCAGTACTTC | CASRAGLFYEQYF | - | many | TRBJ2-7 | TRBV2
TGCAGTGCTATCCCCTGGGACAGAGACCATGGCTACACCTTC | CSAIPWDRDHGYTF | TRBD1 | few | TRBJ1-2 | TRBV20-1
TGTGCCAGCAGCGTAAGGGATTCCGGGACAGGGGTCACCTACGAGCAGTACTTC | CASSVRDSGTGVTYEQYF | TRBD1 | - | TRBJ2-7 | TRBV11-1
TGTGCCAGCAGTTACTCGGTTCTCTTCAATGAGCAGTTCTTC | CASSYSVLFNEQFF | - | - | TRBJ2-1 | TRBV6-2/TRBV6-3
TGTGCCAGCTCACCGCCCGGATGGGGCGGCACTGAAGCTTCCTTT | CASSPPGWGGTEASF | - | few | TRBJ1-1 | TRBV18